This passage covers 14 T cell receptor beta chains from one sample sequenced in a study of blood T cell repertoires in COVID-19. The repertoire was sequenced with immunoSEQ multiplex PCR; TCRdb's copy has only in-frame clones and lacks some. The table lists some 380,000 clones, approximately 77% of them singletons. The sequencing input was peripheral blood. These receptor sequences come from a human donor with acute or convalescent COVID-19. The donor label of this sample is uncertain.

This rearrangement joins TRBV4-2 to TRBJ1-5; possible D gene TRBD1, 6 bases. CDR3 length: 16 residues. Germline CDR1 and CDR2: LGHNA and YNFKEQ. The V and J ends lost 0 bases and 3 bases respectively, with 12 bases between them. The CDR3 coding sequence is TGTGCCAGCAGCCAAGAGGGCAGGGGTTACAATCAGCCCCAGCATTTT. Translating gives CASSQEGRGYNQPQHF.

The chain joins TRBV15 to TRBJ2-2; the D is unclear. This CDR3 contains 14 residues. Deletions cut 1 base from V and 2 bases from J, with 5 bases between. Germline V gives CDR1 LNHNV, CDR2 YYDKDF (reference sequence). The CDR3 nucleotides read TGTGCCACCAGCAGAGGTGTAAACACCGGGGAGCTGTTTTTT. It encodes CATSRGVNTGELFF.

The chain uses TRBV28 and TRBJ2-7, with TRBD2 as a possible D gene (6 bases). Per the germline V gene, CDR1 is MDHEN and CDR2 is SYDVKM. This CDR3 has 14 amino acids. Trimming shortened V by 7 bases and J by 3 bases, and 16 bases separated the two germline ends. CDR3 loop: CASTWGGGDYEQYF. For the CDR3, the DNA is TGTGCCAGCACCTGGGGAGGCGGAGACTACGAGCAGTACTTC.

The rearrangement links TRBV4-1 to TRBJ1-2; possible D gene TRBD1, 6 bases. Germline V gene sequence: CDR1 MGHRA, CDR2 YSYEKL. V was pared by 0 bases and J by 7 bases, with 12 bases between. The CDR3 is 14 amino acids. The CDR3 DNA sequence: TGCGCCAGCAGCCAAGACAGGGGCGTTGCTGGCTACACCTTC. Encoded protein: CASSQDRGVAGYTF.

V and J are TRBV5-1 and TRBJ1-2; 9 bases agree with TRBD1. This CDR3 comprises 12 residues. Per germline, CDR1 SGHRS and CDR2 YFSETQ. V lost 4 bases, J lost 6 bases, and 1 base stayed unmatched. The CDR3 loop is CASSRTGDGYTF. As DNA, the CDR3 is TGCGCCAGCAGCCGGACAGGGGATGGCTACACCTTC.

With respect to this clone: This specimen includes other DNA sequences encoding the same CDR3. This chain connects TRBV4-1 to TRBJ2-7; TRBD1 matches 9 bases. This CDR3 spans 15 amino acids. The V segment lost 3 bases and the J segment 4 bases; nucleotides outside the gene matches: 7. Germline lookup yields CDR1 MGHRA and CDR2 YSYEKL. The CDR3 loop reads CASSQAPGQGYEQYF. As DNA, the CDR3 is TGCGCCAGCAGCCAGGCGCCGGGACAGGGTTACGAGCAGTACTTC.

This sequence joins TRBV18 and TRBJ1-3; D possibly corresponds to TRBD1 (5 bases). This CDR3 contains 15 residues. Trimming stripped 2 bases from V and 7 bases from J, with 15 bases between. Germline loops: CDR1 KGHSH, CDR2 LQKENI. The CDR3 nucleotides are TGTGCCAGCTCACCAATGGGGCCTCTTGGGAACACCATATATTTT. Translating it yields CASSPMGPLGNTIYF.

For the CDR3, the DNA is TGTGCCAGCAGCTTAAGGGACAGAAGACATGAGCAGTTCTTC. It yields the protein CASSLRDRRHEQFF. This sequence joins TRBV7-2 and TRBJ2-1, with 7 bases that match TRBD1. Germline-derived CDR1 and CDR2 are SGHTA and FQGNSA. This CDR3 contains 14 residues. V shed 2 bases and J 8 bases; nucleotides not matched to a gene: 6.

In this sample, this clone turned up once. The gene calls are TRBV7-9 and TRBJ1-5; D is unclear. From germline, CDR1 is SEHNR and CDR2 FQNEAQ (reference sequence). The CDR3 is made up of 13 amino acids. Trimming stripped 5 bases from V and 4 bases from J, with 9 bases between. The CDR3 sequence: CASSPAGNQPQHF. CDR3 DNA sequence: TGTGCCAGCAGCCCGGCGGGTAATCAGCCCCAGCATTTT.

The chain joins TRBV5-1 to TRBJ1-2; TRBD1 might be the D (5 bases). The CDR3 spans 12 residues. The germline CDR1 and CDR2 sequences are SGHRS and YFSETQ. Deletions cut 6 bases from V and 8 bases from J, with 14 bases between. The CDR3 is CASNTGWGGYTF. CDR3 coding DNA: TGCGCCAGCAACACAGGATGGGGAGGCTACACCTTC.

The V and J genes are TRBV7-9 and TRBJ1-5, with D unresolved. Trimming removed 1 base at V and 3 bases at J, with 10 bases between. The CDR3 has 15 residues. Germline-derived CDR1 and CDR2 are SEHNR and FQNEAQ (reference sequence). The CDR3 nucleotides are TGTGCCAGCAGCTTAGGAGGTATCGCCAATCAGCCCCAGCATTTT. As protein: CASSLGGIANQPQHF.

The chain links TRBV9 to TRBJ2-7; 7 bases are a match to TRBD1. CDR3 length equals 14 residues. V lost 0 bases, J lost 6 bases, and 6 bases stayed unmatched. The germline CDR1 and CDR2 sequences are SGDLS and YYNGEE. CDR3 in amino acids: CASSVADRAGEQYF. In DNA form, the CDR3 reads TGTGCCAGCAGCGTAGCCGACAGGGCAGGCGAGCAGTACTTC.

This chain joins TRBV30 and TRBJ2-2; weak D call: TRBD1 (6 bases). The V gene lost 4 bases and the J gene lost 3 bases, with 12 bases spanning the gap. Germline CDR1 and CDR2: GTSNPN and SVGIG (reference sequence). The CDR3 is 14 amino acids. The CDR3 protein is CAWMMGAYTGELFF. CDR3 in DNA: TGTGCCTGGATGATGGGGGCGTACACCGGGGAGCTGTTTTTT.

The chain links TRBV28 to TRBJ1-5; 8 bases match TRBD1. The germline CDR1 and CDR2 sequences are MDHEN and SYDVKM. After removal of 5 bases from V and 3 bases from J, the junction contained 6 bases not matched to a gene. The CDR3 sequence is 15 residues long. Written as DNA, the CDR3 is TGTGCCAGCAGTAGGACAGGGAATAACAATCAGCCCCAGCATTTT. This gives the protein CASSRTGNNNQPQHF.